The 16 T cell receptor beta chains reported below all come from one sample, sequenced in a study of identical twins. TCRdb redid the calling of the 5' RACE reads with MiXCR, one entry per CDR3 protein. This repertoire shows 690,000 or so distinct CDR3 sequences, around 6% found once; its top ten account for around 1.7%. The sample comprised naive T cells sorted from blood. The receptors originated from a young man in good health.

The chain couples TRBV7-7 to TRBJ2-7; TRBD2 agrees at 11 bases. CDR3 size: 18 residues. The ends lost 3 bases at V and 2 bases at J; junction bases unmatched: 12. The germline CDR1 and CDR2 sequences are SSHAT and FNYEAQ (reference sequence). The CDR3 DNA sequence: TGTGCCAGCAGCTTTAGTTCGCCGACTAGCGGGACCACCTACGAGCAGTACTTC. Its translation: CASSFSSPTSGTTYEQYF.

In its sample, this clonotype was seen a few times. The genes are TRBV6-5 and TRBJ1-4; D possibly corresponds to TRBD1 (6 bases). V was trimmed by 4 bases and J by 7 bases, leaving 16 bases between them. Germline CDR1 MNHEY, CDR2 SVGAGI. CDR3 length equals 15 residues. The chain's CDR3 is CASSSPRDTLEKLFF. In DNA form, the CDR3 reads TGTGCCAGCAGTTCACCCCGGGACACGCTTGAAAAACTGTTTTTT.

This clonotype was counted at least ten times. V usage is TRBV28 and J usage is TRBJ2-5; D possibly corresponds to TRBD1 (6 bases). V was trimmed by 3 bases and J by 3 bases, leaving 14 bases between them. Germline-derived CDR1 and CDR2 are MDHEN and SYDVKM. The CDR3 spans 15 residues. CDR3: CASSLVGHTEETQYF. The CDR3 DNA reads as TGTGCCAGCAGTTTGGTGGGACACACGGAAGAGACCCAGTACTTC.

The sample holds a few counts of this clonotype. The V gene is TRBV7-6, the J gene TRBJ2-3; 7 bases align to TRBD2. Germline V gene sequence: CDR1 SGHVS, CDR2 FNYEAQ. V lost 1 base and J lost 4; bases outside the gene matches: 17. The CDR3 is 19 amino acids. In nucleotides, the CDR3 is TGTGCCAGCAGCTTAGGGTCCAGCGGGACCGGTCTTTTAGCAGATACGCAGTATTTT. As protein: CASSLGSSGTGLLADTQYF. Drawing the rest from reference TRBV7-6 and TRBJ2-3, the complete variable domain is GAGVSQSPRYKVTKRGQDVALRCDPISGHVSLYWYRQALGQGPEFLTYFNYEAQQDKSGLPNDRFSAERPEGSISTLTIQRTEQRDSAMYRCASSLGSSGTGLLADTQYFGPGTRLTVL.

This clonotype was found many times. Here the CDR3 reads CATSDVSGSSYNEQFF. For the CDR3, the DNA is TGTGCCACCAGTGACGTTAGCGGGAGCTCCTACAATGAGCAGTTCTTC. The V call is TRBV24-1, the J call TRBJ2-1; 9 bases fit TRBD2. This CDR3 is built from 16 residues. From germline, CDR1 is KGHDR and CDR2 SFDVKD. V dropped 4 bases and J dropped 0; count of bases not matched to a gene: 3.

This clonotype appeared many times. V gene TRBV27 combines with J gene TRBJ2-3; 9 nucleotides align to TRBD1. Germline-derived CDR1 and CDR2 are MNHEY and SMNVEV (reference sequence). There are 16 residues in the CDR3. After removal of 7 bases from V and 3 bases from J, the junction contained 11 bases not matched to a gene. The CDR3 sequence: CASINRGPTGTDTQYF. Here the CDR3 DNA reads TGTGCCAGCATCAACAGGGGGCCTACGGGTACAGATACGCAGTATTTT.

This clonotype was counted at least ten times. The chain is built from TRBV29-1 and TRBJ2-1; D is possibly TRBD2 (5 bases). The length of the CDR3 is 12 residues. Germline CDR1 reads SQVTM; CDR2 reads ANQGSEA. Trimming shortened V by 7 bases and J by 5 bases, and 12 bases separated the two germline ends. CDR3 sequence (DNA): TGCAGCGGAGTCTGGGGAGACAATGAGCAGTTCTTC. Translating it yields CSGVWGDNEQFF.

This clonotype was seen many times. CDR3 region: CASSHPETTNTGELFF. In DNA form, the CDR3 reads TGTGCCAGCAGTCACCCAGAGACAACGAACACCGGGGAGCTGTTTTTT. This chain links TRBV12-3 or TRBV12-4 with TRBJ2-2; no reliable D call. V was shortened by 5 bases and J by 0 bases, with 13 bases between the two germline ends. The CDR3 sequence is 16 residues long.

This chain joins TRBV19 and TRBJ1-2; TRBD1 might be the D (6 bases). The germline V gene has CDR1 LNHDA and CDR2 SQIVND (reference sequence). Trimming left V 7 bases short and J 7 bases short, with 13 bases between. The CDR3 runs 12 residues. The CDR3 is CASNAGVGGYTF. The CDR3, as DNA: TGTGCCAGTAACGCAGGGGTAGGTGGCTACACCTTC.

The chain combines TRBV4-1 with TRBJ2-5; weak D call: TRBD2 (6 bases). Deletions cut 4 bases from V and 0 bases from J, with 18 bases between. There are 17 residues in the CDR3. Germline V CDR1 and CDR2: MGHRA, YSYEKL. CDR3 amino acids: CASSRGRDSTYQETQYF. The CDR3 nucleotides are TGCGCCAGCAGCCGCGGACGGGACTCAACGTACCAAGAGACCCAGTACTTC.

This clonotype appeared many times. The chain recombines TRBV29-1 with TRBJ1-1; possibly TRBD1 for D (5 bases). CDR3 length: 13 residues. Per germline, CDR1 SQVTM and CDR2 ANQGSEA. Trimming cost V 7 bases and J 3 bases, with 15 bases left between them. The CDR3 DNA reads TGCAGCGCCCGGGGGGTATTAGACACTGAAGCTTTCTTT. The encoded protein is CSARGVLDTEAFF. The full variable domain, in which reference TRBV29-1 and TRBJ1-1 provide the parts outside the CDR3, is SAVISQKPSRDICQRGTSLTIQCQVDSQVTMMFWYRQQPGQSLTLIATANQGSEATYESGFVIDKFPISRPNLTFSTLTVSNMSPEDSSIYLCSARGVLDTEAFFGQGTRLTVV.

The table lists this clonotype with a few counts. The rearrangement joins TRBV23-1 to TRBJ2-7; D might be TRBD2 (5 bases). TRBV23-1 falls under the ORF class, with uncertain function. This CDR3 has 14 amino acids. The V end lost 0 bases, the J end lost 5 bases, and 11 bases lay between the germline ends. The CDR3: CASSQSMSGNEQYV. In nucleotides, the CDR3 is TGCGCCAGCAGTCAATCAATGTCGGGGAACGAGCAGTACGTC.

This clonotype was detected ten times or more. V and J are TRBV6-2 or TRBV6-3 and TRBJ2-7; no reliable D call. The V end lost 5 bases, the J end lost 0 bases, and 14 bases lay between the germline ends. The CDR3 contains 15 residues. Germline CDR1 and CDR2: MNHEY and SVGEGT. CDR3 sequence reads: CASSTPDVPSYEQYF. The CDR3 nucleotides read TGTGCCAGCAGTACCCCGGACGTCCCCTCCTACGAGCAGTACTTC.

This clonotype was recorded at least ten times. The CDR3: CSARTGGSYNSPLHF. The CDR3 DNA reads TGCAGTGCTAGGACAGGGGGATCCTATAATTCACCCCTCCACTTT. The chain combines TRBV20-1 with TRBJ1-6, with 9 bases matching TRBD1. Trimming cost V 3 bases and J 1 base; bases outside gene matches: 1. CDR1 and CDR2 from the germline V gene are DFQATT and SNEGSKA (reference sequence). The CDR3 is made up of 15 amino acids.

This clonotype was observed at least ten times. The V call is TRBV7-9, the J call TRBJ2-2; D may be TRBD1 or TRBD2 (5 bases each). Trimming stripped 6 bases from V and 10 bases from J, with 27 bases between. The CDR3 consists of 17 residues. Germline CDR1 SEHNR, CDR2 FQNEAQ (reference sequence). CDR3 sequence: CASSHTRQKPTVPELFF. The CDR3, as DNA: TGTGCCAGCAGTCATACTAGACAGAAGCCCACCGTTCCGGAGCTGTTTTTT.

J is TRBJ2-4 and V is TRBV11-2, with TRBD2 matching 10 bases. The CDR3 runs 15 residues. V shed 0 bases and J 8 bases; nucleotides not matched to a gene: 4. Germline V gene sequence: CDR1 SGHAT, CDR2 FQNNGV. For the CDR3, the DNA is TGTGCCAGCAGCTTAGAAGGAAGCGGGAGGGACATTCAGTACTTC. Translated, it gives CASSLEGSGRDIQYF.